Presented here are 10 T cell receptor delta chains from one specimen sequenced in a study of γδ T cells in repeated Plasmodium falciparum infection (dated by TCRdb to the early 2020s). The library relied on multiplex PCR. Sequenced using an Illumina MiSeq. TCRdb called clones afresh from the public reads with CATT; identical DNA rows were later merged. The sample yields tens of thousands of delta-chain clones; more than 1.5% were counted once. Jointly, the top ten make up approximately 25% of the sample. Vgamma9/Vdelta2+ and Vdelta2-negative gammadelta T cell populations were flow-sorted from peripheral blood mononuclear cells for bulk TCR repertoire analysis. The source material was gamma-delta T cells from blood. Receptors originate from a pool of human donors (malaria-infected and uninfected, not separated).

This clone has ten or more counts. The chain uses TRDV1 and TRDJ1; D possibly matches TRDD2 or TRDD3 (7 bases each). V dropped 0 bases and J dropped 5 bases, with 22 bases sitting between them. The CDR3 sequence is 18 residues long. The germline gives CDR1 TSWWSYY, CDR2 QGS. The CDR3 DNA is TGTGCTCTTGGGGAACTCGTTCCTACCGCTGGGGGTTGGGATAAACTCATCTTT. This encodes CALGELVPTAGGWDKLIF.

On this clone itself: TCRdb lists the protein of a much larger clone for this DNA, which differs at residue 6, so this is likely a read error; the protein given here is translated from the DNA itself. The rearrangement links TRAV38-2/DV8 to TRDJ1; 8 bases fit TRDD3. The J gene comes from matching the DNA to germline here; TCRdb lacks it. The CDR3 has 23 amino acids. The ends lost 2 bases at V and 7 bases at J; junction bases unmatched: 34. Looked up from germline, CDR1 is TSESDYY and CDR2 is QEAYKQQN. CDR3 sequence (DNA): TGTGCTTATAGGAGTGTAGAACTATTCCCCCTATTACTGGGGGCCAAACCTGGAGGTAAACTCATCTTT. Residues: CAYRSVELFPLLLGAKPGGKLIF.

This clone occurred many times. This likely came from a read error, as a far larger clone is one base away. The sample holds other DNA sequences that translate to the same CDR3. The chain recombines TRDV3 with TRDJ1; 11 nucleotides match TRDD3. Germline V gene sequence: CDR1 TVYSNPD, CDR2 GDNSRS (reference sequence). This CDR3 region has 14 residues. For the CDR3, the DNA is TGTGCCGAAATTTCGCTGGGGGATACCGATAAGCTCATCTTT. Translating it yields CAEISLGDTDKLIF. Together with reference TRDV3 and TRDJ1, the CDR3 gives the full variable domain: CDKVTQSSPDQTVASGSEVVLLCTYDTVYSNPDLFWYRIRPDYSFQFVFYGDNSRSEGADFTQGRFSVKHILTQKAFHLVISPVRTEDSATYYCAEISLGDTDKLIFGKGTRVTVEP.

This clone was seen repeatedly, ten times or more. The V call is TRDV3, the J call TRDJ1, with TRDD3 matching over 13 bases. Germline assignment: CDR1 TVYSNPD and CDR2 GDNSRS (reference sequence). Unmatched junction bases numbered 14, after V lost 2 bases and J lost 2 bases. The CDR3 has 18 residues. CDR3 sequence: CAFPLLLGDTRDTDKLIF. The CDR3 DNA is TGTGCCTTTCCCCTCCTACTGGGGGATACGCGTGATACCGATAAACTCATCTTT.

About this clone: This DNA translates differently at residue 5 from the TCRdb protein, which is that of a much larger clone; a read error is likely, and the protein shown is the DNA's own translation. The gene calls are TRDV2 and TRDJ1; 13 nucleotides align to TRDD3. Since TCRdb gives no J gene, matching the DNA to germline was used here to assign it. The V gene end was trimmed by 2 bases and the J gene end by 0 bases; junction bases not matched to a gene: 23. The CDR3 is 23 residues long. Germline CDR1 and CDR2: GEAIGNYY and EKD. CDR3 amino acids: CACDIVKGQILGDTDRYTDKLIF. The CDR3 region has the DNA TGTGCCTGTGACATCGTAAAAGGTCAGATACTGGGGGATACGGACAGGTACACCGATAAACTCATCTTT.

A note on this clone: A read error may account for a junction end that differs from germline. The rearrangement joins TRDV1 to TRDJ2; 12 bases are a match to TRDD3. The J gene was missing in TCRdb and was found by matching the end of the DNA to germline. Per germline, CDR1 TSWWSYY and CDR2 QGS. This CDR3 region has 22 residues. The CDR3 region is CSGKRLGLPHWGIPVLTAQLFF. CDR3 DNA sequence: TGCTCTGGAAAAAGATTAGGCCTACCGCACTGGGGGATACCGGTTTTGACAGCACAACTCTTCTTT.

This clone was recorded a few times. TCRdb's protein for this DNA is that of a much larger clone and differs from the translation at residue 15, likely a read error; the protein shown is the DNA translation. The chain is built from TRDV1 and TRDJ1, with 8 bases identical to TRDD3. No J gene was available from TCRdb, and it was assigned here by a germline match of the DNA. With V trimmed by 2 bases and J by 1 base, 21 bases remained unmatched. The CDR3 contains 21 residues. Germline V CDR1 and CDR2: TSWWSYY, QGS. CDR3 bases: TGTGCTCTTGGGGAAGGGATCCTAAGTCGACTGGGGGTCATGTGCACCGATAAACTCATCTTT. Protein: CALGEGILSRLGVMCTDKLIF.

This clone showed up just a few times. The protein TCRdb gives is from a much larger clone and does not agree with this DNA's translation at residue 7, likely a read error; the protein shown here comes from the DNA. The chain uses TRDV3 and TRDJ1; 10 bases are shared with TRDD3. No J gene is reported in TCRdb; it was inferred here by comparing the DNA with germline. V gave up 4 bases and J gave up 0 bases; unmatched junction bases: 23. CDR1 and CDR2 (germline): TVYSNPD, GDNSRS (reference sequence). There are 20 residues in the CDR3. DNA for the CDR3: TGTGCCTCTAGCCCTTCCTGCGATACGTTTACTGGGGGATACACCGATAAACTCATCTTT. Amino acid sequence: CASSPSCDTFTGGYTDKLIF.

Concerning this clone itself: It is likely a read error: a sequence one base away is far more abundant. The same CDR3 arises from other DNA sequences in this sample as well. The V gene is TRDV1, but the J gene lacks a call; whether TRDD3, the table's D call, matches the DNA was not checked. The CDR3 is 17 residues long. From germline, CDR1 is TSWWSYY and CDR2 QGS. CDR3 sequence (DNA): TGTGCTCTTTGTCTGATCCATGACTGGCGTCGGGACCATAAACTAATCTTT. As protein: CALCLIHDWRRDHKLIF.

Comments on this clone: The translation of this DNA and the TCRdb protein of a much larger clone differ at residue 18, probably owing to a read error; the protein shown here is translated from the DNA. This chain links TRDV1 with TRDJ1; 11 bases agree with TRDD3. The J gene, not given by TCRdb, was assigned here from a germline match of the nucleotide sequence. J gave up 0 bases and V 3 bases, and 30 bases lay outside the gene matches. The length of the CDR3 is 25 residues. In germline, CDR1 is TSWWSYY, CDR2 QGS. In DNA, the CDR3 is TGTGCTCTTGGGGAGAAAATCCCTACGGGACGTCACTCTTGGGGGATACGCTGTAACACCGATAAACTCATCTTT. This gives the protein CALGEKIPTGRHSWGIRCNTDKLIF.